This paragraph reports one TCR beta chain. This sample is part of a study of cytomegalovirus exposure and HLA in healthy donors. Trimming pared 6 bases from V and 4 bases from J, leaving 10 bases between. The CDR3 is made up of 11 amino acids. The germline V gene has CDR1 DFQATT and CDR2 SNEGSKA (reference sequence). Method: immunoSEQ multiplex PCR; TCRdb's copy keeps in-frame clones and lacks some. Of around 180,000 clones listed, about four fifths are singletons. The rearrangement joins TRBV20-1 to TRBJ2-7; tentatively, D is TRBD2 (5 bases). The TCR comes from a man between 18 and 29 years old in good health and CMV-seropositive. Source material: PBMCs. This chain's CDR3 is CSAADPYEQYF. Written as DNA, the CDR3 is TGCAGTGCAGCGGATCCTTACGAGCAGTACTTC.